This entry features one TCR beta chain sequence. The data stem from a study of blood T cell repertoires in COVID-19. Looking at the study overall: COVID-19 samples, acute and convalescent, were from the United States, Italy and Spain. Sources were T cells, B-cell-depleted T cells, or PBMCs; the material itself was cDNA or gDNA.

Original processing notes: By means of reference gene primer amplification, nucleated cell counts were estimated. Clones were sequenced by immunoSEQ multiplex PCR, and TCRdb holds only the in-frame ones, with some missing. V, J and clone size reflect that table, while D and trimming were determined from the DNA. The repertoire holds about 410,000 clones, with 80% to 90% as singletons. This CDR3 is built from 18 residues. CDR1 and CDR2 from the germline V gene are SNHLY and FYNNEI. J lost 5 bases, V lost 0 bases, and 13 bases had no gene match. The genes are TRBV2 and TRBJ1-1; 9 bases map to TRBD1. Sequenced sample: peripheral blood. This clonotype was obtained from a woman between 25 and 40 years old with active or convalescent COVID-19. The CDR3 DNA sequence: TGTGCCAGCAGTGAAGCCAGAAAATTACAGGGGGCGAGGACTGAAGCTTTCTTT. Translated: CASSEARKLQGARTEAFF.